This T cell receptor beta chain derives from a study of PD-1 blockade in classical Hodgkin lymphoma. Findings and limits, study-wide: As was reported, newly diagnosed patients showed lower baseline TCR diversity than healthy donors did. What drove the repertoire differences, possibly disease activity or prior therapy, has not been defined.

Time point noted: newly diagnosed, previously untreated cHL patient sample. Negative magnetic selection isolated CD4+ T cells from thawed PBMCs. Investigators turned to newly diagnosed, untreated classical Hodgkin lymphoma PBMCs for comparison. The method was immunoSEQ multiplex PCR; TCRdb's version includes in-frame clones alone and lacks a portion of them. The sample has roughly 16,000 clones, over 80% seen once. J gave up 0 bases and V 1 base, and 5 bases lay outside the gene matches. CDR1 LNHNV and CDR2 YYDKDF come from the germline V gene (reference sequence). The CDR3 runs 16 residues. Turning to this clone: The antigen is undetermined.

The V gene is TRBV15, the J gene TRBJ2-7; TRBD1 agrees at 8 bases. Sequences were obtained from CD4+ T cells from blood. The sequence derives from a human donor with classical Hodgkin lymphoma. In nucleotides, the CDR3 is TGTGCCACCAGCAGAGGACAGGGGAGACTCTCCTACGAGCAGTACTTC. As protein: CATSRGQGRLSYEQYF.